The T cell receptor beta chain described here comes from a study of identical twins (dated by TCRdb to 2016 to 2018). The study in broad terms: To test whether fetal clonotypes persist, this study deep-sequenced TCR alpha and beta repertoires from monozygotic twins, from unrelated adults of various ages, and from cord blood. To rule out contamination, replicate twin experiments were performed at different times with different library preparation protocols.

From V the trimming removes 1 base and from J it removes 5 bases, while the gene matches leave 2 bases of the junction unaccounted for. CDR1 LGHDT and CDR2 YNNKEL are derived from the germline V gene (reference sequence). The CDR3 starts with the cysteine, ends with the phenylalanine, and has 15 residues. Solely the CDR3 DNA is kept, with 45 bases framed from the first base. The library was made by 5' RACE. Sequencing instrument: Illumina HiSeq 2000. Template switching added a universal primer binding site, and the final cDNA carried a unique molecular identifier that allowed TCR cDNA molecules to be counted accurately. Specific primers in the conserved constant-segment region were used to synthesize first-strand cDNA for the TCR alpha and beta chains. To control for contamination, each cDNA library was double barcoded with a SMART-Mk sample barcode plus Illumina barcodes. TruSeq adapter sequences, together with Illumina sample barcodes, were added in two successive PCR steps. Sequencing of the TCR alpha and beta cDNA libraries was done on the Illumina HiSeq platform using custom primers. Concerning the study's data processing: MiGEC processed the raw reads to extract unique molecular identifiers, while MiXCR was used to determine the CDR3 positions. For each individual, recombination models were inferred using an EM algorithm with the repgenHMM and IGoR tools. The tcR package in R was used for shared clonotype analysis, with sharing normalized by the product of cloneset sizes. To study raw recombination without the effects of thymic and clonal selection, out-of-frame nonproductive sequences were analyzed. Through fastp at Q25 and MiXCR, TCRdb rebuilt clones from the public reads, retaining in-frame beta chains. Identical CDR3 proteins give one entry, which carries the most common genes and DNA. The V and J calls were determined by TCRdb, not by the authors. For this sample the table gives about 210,000 distinct CDR3 sequences, of which around 10% were detected only once. The ten largest clones capture 5% to 5.5% of the sample.

This clonotype was counted a few times. The specificity of this receptor is unknown. Per-base quality was not reported, and no clone a single base away is much larger than it. Only healthy Caucasian donors were included. Using Miltenyi CD45RO+ enrichment and human naive T-cell isolation kits, memory (CD45RO+) and naive T cells were isolated from PBMC. The research as a whole found: Excess twin sharing in beta out-of-frame sequences was weaker because fewer shared sequences lowered the signal-to-noise ratio. Because the same donors could not be followed over many years, the conclusions relied on cross-sectional statistical analysis. Out-of-frame TCR alpha sharing in monozygotic twins was systematically underestimated by recombination models, whereas sharing between unrelated individuals was in agreement with the recombination models. Fewer insertions were carried by abundant cord blood beta clonotypes; a weaker similar trend was observed in young adult naive repertoires, while no such trend was observed in memory repertoires. Compared with coincidental sharing between unrelated individuals, an excess of low generation-probability sequences was observed among out-of-frame TCR alpha sequences shared between twins. Zero-insertion analyses could be partly confounded by invariant T cells such as MAIT and iNKT, though diverse VJ usage argued against such confounding for most clonotypes.

The chain employs TRBV3-1 and TRBJ2-3, and 11 bases in between align with TRBD2. The clonotype comes from a woman between 18 and 30 years old in good health. The sample comprised memory (CD45RO+) T cells sorted from blood. What this sample's cell subset or site label stands for: CD45RO+ enriched T cells. The base sequence is TGTGCCAGCAGCCAAGTTAGCGGGGGGGGAGATACGCAGTATTTT. Protein translation: CASSQVSGGGDTQYF.